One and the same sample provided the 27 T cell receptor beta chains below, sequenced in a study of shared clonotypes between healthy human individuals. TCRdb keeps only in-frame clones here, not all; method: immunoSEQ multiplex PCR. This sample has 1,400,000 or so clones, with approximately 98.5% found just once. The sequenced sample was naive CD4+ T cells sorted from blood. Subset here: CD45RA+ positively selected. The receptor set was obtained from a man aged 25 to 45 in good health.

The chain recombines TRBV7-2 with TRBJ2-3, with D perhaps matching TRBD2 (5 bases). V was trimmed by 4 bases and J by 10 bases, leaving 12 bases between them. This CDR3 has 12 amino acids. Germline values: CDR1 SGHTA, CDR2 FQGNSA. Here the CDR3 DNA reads TGTGCCAGCAGCTCGGACTCTTCCCCGCAGTATTTT. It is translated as CASSSDSSPQYF. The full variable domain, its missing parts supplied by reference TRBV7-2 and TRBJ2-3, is GAGVSQSPSNKVTEKGKDVELRCDPISGHTALYWYRQSLGQGLEFLIYFQGNSAPDKSGLPSDRFSAERTGGSVSTLTIQRTQQEDSAVYLCASSSDSSPQYFGPGTRLTVL.

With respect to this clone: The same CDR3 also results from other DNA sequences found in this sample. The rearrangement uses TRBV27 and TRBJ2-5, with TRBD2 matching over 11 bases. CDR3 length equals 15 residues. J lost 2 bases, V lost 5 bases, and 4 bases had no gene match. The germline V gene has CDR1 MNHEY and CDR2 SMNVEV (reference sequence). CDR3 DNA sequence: TGTGCCAGCAGTCCAAGACTAGCGGGGCAAGAGACCCAGTACTTC. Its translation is CASSPRLAGQETQYF.

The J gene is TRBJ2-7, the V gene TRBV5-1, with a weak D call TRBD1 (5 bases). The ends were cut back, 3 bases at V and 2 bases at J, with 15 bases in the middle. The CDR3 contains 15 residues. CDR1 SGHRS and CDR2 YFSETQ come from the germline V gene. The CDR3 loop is CASSSGRTPAYEQYF. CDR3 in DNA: TGCGCCAGCAGCTCGGGTCGGACACCCGCCTACGAGCAGTACTTC.

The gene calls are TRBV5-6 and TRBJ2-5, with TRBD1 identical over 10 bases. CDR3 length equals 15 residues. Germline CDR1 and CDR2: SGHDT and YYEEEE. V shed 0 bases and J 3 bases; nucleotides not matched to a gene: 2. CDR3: CASSLVGQGEETQYF. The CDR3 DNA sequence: TGTGCCAGCAGCTTGGTTGGACAGGGGGAAGAGACCCAGTACTTC.

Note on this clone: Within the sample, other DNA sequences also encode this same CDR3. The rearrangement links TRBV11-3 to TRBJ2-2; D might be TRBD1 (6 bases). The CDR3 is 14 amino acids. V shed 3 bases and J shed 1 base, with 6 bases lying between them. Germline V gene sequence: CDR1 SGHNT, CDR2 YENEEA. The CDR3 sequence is CASSLDRNTGELFF. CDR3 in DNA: TGTGCCAGCAGCTTGGACAGGAACACCGGGGAGCTGTTTTTT.

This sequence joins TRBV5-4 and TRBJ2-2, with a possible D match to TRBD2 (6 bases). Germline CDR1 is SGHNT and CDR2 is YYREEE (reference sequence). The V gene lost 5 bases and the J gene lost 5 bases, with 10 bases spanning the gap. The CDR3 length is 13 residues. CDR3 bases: TGTGCCAGCAGAACGGCGGGAACCGGGGAGCTGTTTTTT. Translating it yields CASRTAGTGELFF.

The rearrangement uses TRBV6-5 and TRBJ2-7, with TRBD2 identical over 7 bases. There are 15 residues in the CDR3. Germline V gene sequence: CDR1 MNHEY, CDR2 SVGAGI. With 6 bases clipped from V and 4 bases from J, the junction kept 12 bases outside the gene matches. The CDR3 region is CASRPLRTRTYEQYF. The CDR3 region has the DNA TGTGCCAGCAGACCGCTGAGGACTAGGACTTACGAGCAGTACTTC.

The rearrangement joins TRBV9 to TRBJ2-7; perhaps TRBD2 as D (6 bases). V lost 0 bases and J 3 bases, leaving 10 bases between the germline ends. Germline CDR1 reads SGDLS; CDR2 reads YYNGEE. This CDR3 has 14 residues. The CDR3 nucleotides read TGTGCCAGCAGCGTAGAACCCGGGGGCTACGAGCAGTACTTC. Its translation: CASSVEPGGYEQYF.

The CDR3 protein is CASSSDLATYNEQFF. The CDR3 DNA follows: TGTGCCAGCAGCTCCGACTTAGCGACCTACAATGAGCAGTTCTTC. J is TRBJ2-1 and V is TRBV28; tentative D call: TRBD2 (5 bases). V lost 6 bases, J lost 2 bases, and 14 bases lay in between. Germline CDR1 is MDHEN and CDR2 is SYDVKM. This CDR3 comprises 15 residues.

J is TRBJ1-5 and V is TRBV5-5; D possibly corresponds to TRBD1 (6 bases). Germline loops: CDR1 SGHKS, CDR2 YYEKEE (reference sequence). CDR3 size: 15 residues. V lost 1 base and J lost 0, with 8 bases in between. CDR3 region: CASSLLQGSNQPQHF. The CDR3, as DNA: TGTGCCAGCAGCTTGTTACAGGGTAGCAATCAGCCCCAGCATTTT.

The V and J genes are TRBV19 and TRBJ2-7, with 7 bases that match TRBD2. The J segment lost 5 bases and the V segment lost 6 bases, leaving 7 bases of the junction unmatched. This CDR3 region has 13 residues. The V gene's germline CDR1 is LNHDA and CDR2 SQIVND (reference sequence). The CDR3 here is CASSPRGVNEQYF. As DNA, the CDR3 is TGTGCCAGTAGCCCCCGGGGGGTCAACGAGCAGTACTTC. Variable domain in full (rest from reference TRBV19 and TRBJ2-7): DGGITQSPKYLFRKEGQNVTLSCEQNLNHDAMYWYRQDPGQGLRLIYYSQIVNDFQKGDIAEGYSVSREKKESFPLTVTSAQKNPTAFYLCASSPRGVNEQYFGPGTRLTVT.

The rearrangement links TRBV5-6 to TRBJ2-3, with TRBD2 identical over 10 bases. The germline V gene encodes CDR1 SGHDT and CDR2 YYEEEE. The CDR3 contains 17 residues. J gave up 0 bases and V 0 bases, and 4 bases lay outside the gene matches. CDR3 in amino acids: CASSLAVAGGSTDTQYF. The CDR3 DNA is TGTGCCAGCAGCTTGGCCGTAGCGGGAGGAAGCACAGATACGCAGTATTTT.

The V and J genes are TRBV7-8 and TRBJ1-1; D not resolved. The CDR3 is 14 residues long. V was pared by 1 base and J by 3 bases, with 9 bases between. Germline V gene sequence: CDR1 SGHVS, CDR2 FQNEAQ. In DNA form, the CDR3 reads TGTGCCAGCAGCTTAGTAGCCGGGTACACTGAAGCTTTCTTT. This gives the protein CASSLVAGYTEAFF.

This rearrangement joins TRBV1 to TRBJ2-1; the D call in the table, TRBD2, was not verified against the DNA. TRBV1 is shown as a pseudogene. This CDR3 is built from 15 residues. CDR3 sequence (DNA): TGCACCAGCAGCCACCCGACTAGCGGGAGTTGTGAGCAGTTCTTC. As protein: CTSSHPTSGSCEQFF.

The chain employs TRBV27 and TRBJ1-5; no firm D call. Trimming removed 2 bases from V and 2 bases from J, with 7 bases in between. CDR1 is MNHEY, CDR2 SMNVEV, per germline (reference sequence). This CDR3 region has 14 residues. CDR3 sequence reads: CASSLRRGNQPQHF. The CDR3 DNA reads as TGTGCCAGCAGTTTACGTCGAGGCAATCAGCCCCAGCATTTT.

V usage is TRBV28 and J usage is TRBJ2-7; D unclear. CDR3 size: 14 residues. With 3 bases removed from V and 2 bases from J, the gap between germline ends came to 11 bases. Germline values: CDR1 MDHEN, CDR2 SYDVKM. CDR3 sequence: CASSFGVYAYEQYF. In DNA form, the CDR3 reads TGTGCCAGCAGTTTCGGTGTCTATGCCTACGAGCAGTACTTC.

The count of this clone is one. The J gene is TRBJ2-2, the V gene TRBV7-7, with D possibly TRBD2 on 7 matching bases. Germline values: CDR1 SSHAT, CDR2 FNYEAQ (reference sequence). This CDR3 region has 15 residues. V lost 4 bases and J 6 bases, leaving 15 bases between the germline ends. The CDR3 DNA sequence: TGTGCCAGCAGCTCGACCGCGGGGGCGGCCGGGGAGCTGTTTTTT. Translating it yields CASSSTAGAAGELFF.

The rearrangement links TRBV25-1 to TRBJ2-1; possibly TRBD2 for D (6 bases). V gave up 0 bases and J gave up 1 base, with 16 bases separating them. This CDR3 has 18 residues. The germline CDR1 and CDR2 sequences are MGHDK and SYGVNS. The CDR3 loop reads CASSEYGTPSRSYNEQFF. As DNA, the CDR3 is TGTGCCAGCAGTGAATATGGGACTCCGTCTCGATCCTACAATGAGCAGTTCTTC.

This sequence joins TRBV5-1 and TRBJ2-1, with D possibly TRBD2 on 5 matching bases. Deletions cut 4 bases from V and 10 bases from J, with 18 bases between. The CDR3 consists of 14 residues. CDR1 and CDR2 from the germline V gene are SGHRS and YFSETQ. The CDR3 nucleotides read TGCGCCAGCAGCCACGACGGAGGTGACTTAGAGCAGTTCTTC. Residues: CASSHDGGDLEQFF.

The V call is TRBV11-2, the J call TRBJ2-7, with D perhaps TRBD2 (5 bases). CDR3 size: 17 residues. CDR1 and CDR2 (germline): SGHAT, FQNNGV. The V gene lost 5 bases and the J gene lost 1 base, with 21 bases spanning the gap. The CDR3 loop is CASSNLRLAGVSYEQYF. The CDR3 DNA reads TGTGCCAGCAGCAATCTTAGATTGGCCGGGGTTTCCTACGAGCAGTACTTC.

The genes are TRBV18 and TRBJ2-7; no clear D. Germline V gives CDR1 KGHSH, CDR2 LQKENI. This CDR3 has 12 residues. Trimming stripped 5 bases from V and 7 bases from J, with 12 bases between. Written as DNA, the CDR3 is TGTGCCAGCTCATCGGGCGCGCTTGAGCAGTACTTC. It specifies CASSSGALEQYF.

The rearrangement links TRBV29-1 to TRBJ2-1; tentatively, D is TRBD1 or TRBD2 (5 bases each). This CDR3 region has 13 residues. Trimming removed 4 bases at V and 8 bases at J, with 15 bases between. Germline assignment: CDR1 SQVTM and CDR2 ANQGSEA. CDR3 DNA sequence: TGCAGCGTTGGGCGCGCACTGGGGGATGAGCAGTTCTTC. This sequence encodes CSVGRALGDEQFF.

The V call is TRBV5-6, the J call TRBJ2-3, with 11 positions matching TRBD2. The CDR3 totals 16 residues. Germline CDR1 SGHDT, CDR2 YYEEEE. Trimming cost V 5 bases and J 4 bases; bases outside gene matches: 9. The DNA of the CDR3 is TGTGCCAGCAGTCATAGCGGGAGGGCCTGGGCAGATACGCAGTATTTT. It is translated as CASSHSGRAWADTQYF.

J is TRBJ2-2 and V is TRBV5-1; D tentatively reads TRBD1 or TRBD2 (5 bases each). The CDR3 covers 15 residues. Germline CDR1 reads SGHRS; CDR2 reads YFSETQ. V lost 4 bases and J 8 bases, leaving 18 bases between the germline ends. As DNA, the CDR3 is TGCGCCAGCAGCCAAGCCGCTACCGGGACGGGGGAGCTGTTTTTT. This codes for CASSQAATGTGELFF. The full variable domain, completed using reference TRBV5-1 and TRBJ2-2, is KAGVTQTPRYLIKTRGQQVTLSCSPISGHRSVSWYQQTPGQGLQFLFEYFSETQRNKGNFPGRFSGRQFSNSRSEMNVSTLELGDSALYLCASSQAATGTGELFFGEGSRLTVL.

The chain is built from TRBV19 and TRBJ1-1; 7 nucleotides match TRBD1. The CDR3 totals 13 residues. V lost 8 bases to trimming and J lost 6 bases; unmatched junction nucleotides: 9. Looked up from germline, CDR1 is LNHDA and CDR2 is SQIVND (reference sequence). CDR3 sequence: CASSSTGSAEAFF. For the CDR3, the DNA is TGTGCCAGTTCCTCGACAGGGTCGGCTGAAGCTTTCTTT.

The CDR3 protein is CASWSTSREETQYF. The CDR3 DNA sequence: TGTGCCAGCTGGTCGACTAGCCGTGAAGAGACCCAGTACTTC. The rearrangement joins TRBV7-9 to TRBJ2-5, with TRBD2 matching 7 bases. CDR1 is SEHNR, CDR2 FQNEAQ, per germline (reference sequence). Trimming cost V 8 bases and J 3 bases; bases outside gene matches: 9. The CDR3 has 14 amino acids.

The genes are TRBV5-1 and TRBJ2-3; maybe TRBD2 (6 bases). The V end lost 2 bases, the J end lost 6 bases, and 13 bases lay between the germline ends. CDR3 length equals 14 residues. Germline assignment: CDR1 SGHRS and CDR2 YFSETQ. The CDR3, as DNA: TGCGCCAGCAGCTTACTAGCAAAAGGGGATACGCAGTATTTT. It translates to CASSLLAKGDTQYF. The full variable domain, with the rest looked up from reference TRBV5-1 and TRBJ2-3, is KAGVTQTPRYLIKTRGQQVTLSCSPISGHRSVSWYQQTPGQGLQFLFEYFSETQRNKGNFPGRFSGRQFSNSRSEMNVSTLELGDSALYLCASSLLAKGDTQYFGPGTRLTVL.